A single TCR beta chain is shown here with its context. Its antigen is unknown. One end of the junction is discordant with germline, which a read error may explain. This record comes from a study of response to subunit inactivated influenza vaccine. TCRdb re-called the RT-PCR reads through MiXCR, storing one row per CDR3 protein. The table records 650,000 to 800,000 distinct CDR3 sequences, about 14% of them present only once. Study-wide findings and caveats: After each seasonal influenza vaccination, few new T cells are recruited, the authors suggested.

Germline-derived CDR1 and CDR2 are DFQATT and SNEGSKA (reference sequence). The CDR3 is made up of 16 amino acids. This receptor was identified in a man between 50 and 59 years old who received an inactivated influenza vaccine. Sequenced material: PBMCs from blood, taken 14 days before vaccination. The rearrangement uses TRBV20-1 and TRBJ2-4; the match to TRBD1 covers 7 bases. The CDR3 nucleotides are TGCTGTGCTAGAGCGACAGGGAAAACGGCCAAAAACATTCAGTACTTC. Translation gives CCARATGKTAKNIQYF.